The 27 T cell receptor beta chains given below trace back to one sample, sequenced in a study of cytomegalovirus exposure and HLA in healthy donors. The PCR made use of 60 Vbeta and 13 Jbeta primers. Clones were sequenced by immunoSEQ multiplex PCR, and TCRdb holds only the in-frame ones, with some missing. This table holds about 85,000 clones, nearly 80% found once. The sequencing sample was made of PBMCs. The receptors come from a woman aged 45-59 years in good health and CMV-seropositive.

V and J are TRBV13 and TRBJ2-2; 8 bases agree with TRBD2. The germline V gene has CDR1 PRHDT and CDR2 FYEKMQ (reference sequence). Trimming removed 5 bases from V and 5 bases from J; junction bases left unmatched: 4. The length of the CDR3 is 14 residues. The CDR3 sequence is CASSVRGGTGELFF. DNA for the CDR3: TGTGCCAGCAGCGTACGGGGGGGGACCGGGGAGCTGTTTTTT. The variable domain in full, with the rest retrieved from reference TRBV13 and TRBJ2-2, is AAGVIQSPRHLIKEKRETATLKCYPIPRHDTVYWYQQGPGQDPQFLISFYEKMQSDKGSIPDRFSAQQFSDYHSELNMSSLELGDSALYFCASSVRGGTGELFFGEGSRLTVL.

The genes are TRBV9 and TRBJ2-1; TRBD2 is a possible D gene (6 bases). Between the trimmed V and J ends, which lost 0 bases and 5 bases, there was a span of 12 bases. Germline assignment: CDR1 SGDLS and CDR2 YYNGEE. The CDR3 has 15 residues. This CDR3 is CASSVGLAMNNEQFF. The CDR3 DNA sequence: TGTGCCAGCAGCGTAGGGCTAGCGATGAACAATGAGCAGTTCTTC.

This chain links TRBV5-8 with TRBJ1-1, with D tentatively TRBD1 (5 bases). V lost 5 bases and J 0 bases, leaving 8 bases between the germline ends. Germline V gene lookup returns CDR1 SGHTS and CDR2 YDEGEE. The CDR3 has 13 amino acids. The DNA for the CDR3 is TGTGCCAGCAGAGGGGCGATGAACACTGAAGCTTTCTTT. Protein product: CASRGAMNTEAFF.

The CDR3 bases are TGTGCCAGCAGTGAAGGGTCCGGACAGGGGAACTACGAGCAGTACTTC. As protein: CASSEGSGQGNYEQYF. The chain recombines TRBV6-1 with TRBJ2-5, with 9 positions matching TRBD1. Near its end, the DNA agrees better with TRBJ2-7, so the J call may be wrong. Germline V gene lookup returns CDR1 MNHNS and CDR2 SASEGT. This CDR3 has 16 amino acids.

The CDR3 sequence is CATSEGQGVNQPQHF. CDR3 nucleotides: TGTGCCACTTCTGAGGGACAGGGAGTCAATCAGCCCCAGCATTTT. The chain combines TRBV19 with TRBJ1-5; 9 bases agree with TRBD1. The CDR3 is 15 amino acids. Looked up from germline, CDR1 is LNHDA and CDR2 is SQIVND (reference sequence). Trimming removed 10 bases from V and 3 bases from J; junction bases left unmatched: 10.

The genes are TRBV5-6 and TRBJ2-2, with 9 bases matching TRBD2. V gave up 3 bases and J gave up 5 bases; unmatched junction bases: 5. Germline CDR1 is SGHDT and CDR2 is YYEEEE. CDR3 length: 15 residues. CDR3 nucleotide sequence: TGTGCCAGCAGCTGGTGGACTAGCGAGACCGGGGAGCTGTTTTTT. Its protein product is CASSWWTSETGELFF.

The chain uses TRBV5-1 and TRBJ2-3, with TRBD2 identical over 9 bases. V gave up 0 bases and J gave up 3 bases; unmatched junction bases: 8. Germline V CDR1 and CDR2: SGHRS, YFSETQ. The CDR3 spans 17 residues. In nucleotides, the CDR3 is TGCGCCAGCAGCTTGGTCCCTCTAGCGGGGAGAACAGATACGCAGTATTTT. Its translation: CASSLVPLAGRTDTQYF. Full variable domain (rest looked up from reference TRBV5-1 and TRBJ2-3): KAGVTQTPRYLIKTRGQQVTLSCSPISGHRSVSWYQQTPGQGLQFLFEYFSETQRNKGNFPGRFSGRQFSNSRSEMNVSTLELGDSALYLCASSLVPLAGRTDTQYFGPGTRLTVL.

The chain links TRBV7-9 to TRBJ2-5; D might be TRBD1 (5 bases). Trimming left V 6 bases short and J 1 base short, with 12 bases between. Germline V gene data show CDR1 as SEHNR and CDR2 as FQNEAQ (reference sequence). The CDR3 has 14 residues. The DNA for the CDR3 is TGTGCCAGCAGTCATAAGGGGTTCCAAGAGACCCAGTACTTC. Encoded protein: CASSHKGFQETQYF.

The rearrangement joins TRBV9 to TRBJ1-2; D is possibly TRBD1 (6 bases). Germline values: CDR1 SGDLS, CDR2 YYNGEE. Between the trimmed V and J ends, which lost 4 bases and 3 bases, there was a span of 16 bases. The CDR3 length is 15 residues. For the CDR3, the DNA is TGTGCCAGCAGCCAGGGAAGGGGGAAGGACTATGGCTACACCTTC. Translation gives CASSQGRGKDYGYTF. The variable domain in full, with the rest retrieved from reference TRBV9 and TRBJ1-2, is DSGVTQTPKHLITATGQRVTLRCSPRSGDLSVYWYQQSLDQGLQFLIQYYNGEERAKGNILERFSAQQFPDLHSELNLSSLELGDSALYFCASSQGRGKDYGYTFGSGTRLTVV.

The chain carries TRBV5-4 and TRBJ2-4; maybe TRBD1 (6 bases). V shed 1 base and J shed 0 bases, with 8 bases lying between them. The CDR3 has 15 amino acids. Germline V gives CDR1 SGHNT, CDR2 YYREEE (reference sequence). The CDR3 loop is CASSLTGLAKNIQYF. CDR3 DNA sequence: TGTGCCAGCAGCTTGACAGGGTTAGCCAAAAACATTCAGTACTTC.

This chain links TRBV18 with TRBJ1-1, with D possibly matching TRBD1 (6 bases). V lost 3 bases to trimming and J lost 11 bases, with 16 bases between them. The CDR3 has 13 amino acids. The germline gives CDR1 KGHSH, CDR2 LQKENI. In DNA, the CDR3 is TGTGCCAGCTCACCCCCTGACAGGCCACGGGCTTTCTTT. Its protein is CASSPPDRPRAFF. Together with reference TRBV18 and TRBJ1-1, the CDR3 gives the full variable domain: NAGVMQNPRHLVRRRGQEARLRCSPMKGHSHVYWYRQLPEEGLKFMVYLQKENIIDESGMPKERFSAEFPKEGPSILRIQQVVRGDSAAYFCASSPPDRPRAFFGQGTRLTVV.

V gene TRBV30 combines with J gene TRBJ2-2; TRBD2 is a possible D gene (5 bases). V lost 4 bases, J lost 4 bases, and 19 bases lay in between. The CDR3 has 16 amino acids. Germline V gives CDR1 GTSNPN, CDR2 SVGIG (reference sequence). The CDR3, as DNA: TGTGCCTGGATCCCTATAGGGCAGCGGCTCACCGGGGAGCTGTTTTTT. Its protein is CAWIPIGQRLTGELFF.

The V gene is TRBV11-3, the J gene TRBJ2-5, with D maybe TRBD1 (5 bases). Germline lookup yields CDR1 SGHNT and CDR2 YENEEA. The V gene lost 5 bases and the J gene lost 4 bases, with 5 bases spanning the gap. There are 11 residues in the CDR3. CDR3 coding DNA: TGTGCCAGCAGCCAGGGAGAGACCCAGTACTTC. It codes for CASSQGETQYF.

For the CDR3, the DNA is TGTGCCAGCAGCTTGGGGACTACTGGAAACACCATATATTTT. It codes for CASSLGTTGNTIYF. The V gene is TRBV7-3, the J gene TRBJ1-3; the D gene is possibly TRBD1 (5 bases). Germline values: CDR1 SGHTA, CDR2 FQGTGA. The CDR3 sequence is 14 residues long. V was pared by 3 bases and J by 2 bases, with 8 bases between.

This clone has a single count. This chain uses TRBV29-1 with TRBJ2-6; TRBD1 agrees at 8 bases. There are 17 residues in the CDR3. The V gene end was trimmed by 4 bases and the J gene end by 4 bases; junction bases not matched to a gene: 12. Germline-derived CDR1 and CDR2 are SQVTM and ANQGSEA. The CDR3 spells CSVVGEDRAAGANVLTF. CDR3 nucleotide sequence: TGCAGCGTTGTCGGAGAGGACAGGGCTGCCGGGGCCAACGTCCTGACTTTC.

The CDR3 nucleotides are TGCGCCAGCAGCCAAGATGGGGGGGGCTATCAGCCCCAGCATTTT. The encoded protein is CASSQDGGGYQPQHF. V is TRBV4-1 and J is TRBJ1-5; possible D gene TRBD1, 6 bases. V lost 0 bases and J lost 5, with 11 bases in between. The CDR3 runs 15 residues. The V gene's germline CDR1 is MGHRA and CDR2 YSYEKL.

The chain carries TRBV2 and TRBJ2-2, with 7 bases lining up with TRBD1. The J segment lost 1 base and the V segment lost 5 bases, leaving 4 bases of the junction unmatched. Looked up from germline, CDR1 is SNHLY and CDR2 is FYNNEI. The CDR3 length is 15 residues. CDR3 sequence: CASSRQGLNTGELFF. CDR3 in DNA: TGTGCCAGCAGTCGACAGGGCTTGAACACCGGGGAGCTGTTTTTT.

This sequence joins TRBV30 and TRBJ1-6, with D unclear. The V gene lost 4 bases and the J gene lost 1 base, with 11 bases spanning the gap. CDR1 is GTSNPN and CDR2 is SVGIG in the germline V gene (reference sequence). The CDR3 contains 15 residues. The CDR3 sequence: CAWTGIGSYNSPLHF. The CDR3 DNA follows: TGTGCCTGGACGGGAATTGGTTCCTATAATTCACCCCTCCACTTT.

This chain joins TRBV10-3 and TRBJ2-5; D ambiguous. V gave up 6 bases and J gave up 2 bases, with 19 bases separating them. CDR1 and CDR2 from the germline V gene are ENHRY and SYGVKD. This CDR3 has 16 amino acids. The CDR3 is CAIRKSASLLQETQYF. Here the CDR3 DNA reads TGTGCCATCAGAAAAAGCGCTTCACTACTTCAAGAGACCCAGTACTTC.

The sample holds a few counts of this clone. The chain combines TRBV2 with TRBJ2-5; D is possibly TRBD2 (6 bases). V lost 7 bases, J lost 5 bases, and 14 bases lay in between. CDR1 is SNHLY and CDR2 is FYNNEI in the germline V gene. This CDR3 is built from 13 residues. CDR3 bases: TGTGCCAGCAACCCCCGGAGGGAGGAGACCCAGTACTTC. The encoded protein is CASNPRREETQYF.

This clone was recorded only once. The CDR3 reads CAWSQTGGLMGSYNSPLHF. The CDR3 bases are TGTGCCTGGAGTCAGACAGGGGGCCTTATGGGCTCCTATAATTCACCCCTCCACTTT. The rearrangement joins TRBV30 to TRBJ1-6, with 10 bases aligning to TRBD1. V dropped 2 bases and J dropped 0; count of bases not matched to a gene: 10. Per germline, CDR1 GTSNPN and CDR2 SVGIG (reference sequence). This CDR3 region has 19 residues. Together with reference TRBV30 and TRBJ1-6, the CDR3 gives the full variable domain: SQTIHQWPATLVQPVGSPLSLECTVEGTSNPNLYWYRQAAGRGLQLLFYSVGIGQISSEVPQNLSASRPQDRQFILSSKKLLLSDSGFYLCAWSQTGGLMGSYNSPLHFGNGTRLTVT.

This chain's CDR3 is CASSLDRWEIAATSTDTQYF. CDR3 in DNA: TGCGCCAGCAGCTTGGATCGGTGGGAGATAGCGGCAACTAGCACAGATACGCAGTATTTT. The chain has TRBV5-1 and TRBJ2-3; tentatively, D is TRBD2 (6 bases). The germline V gene has CDR1 SGHRS and CDR2 YFSETQ. This CDR3 region has 20 residues. The V gene lost 0 bases and the J gene lost 0 bases, with 23 bases spanning the gap.

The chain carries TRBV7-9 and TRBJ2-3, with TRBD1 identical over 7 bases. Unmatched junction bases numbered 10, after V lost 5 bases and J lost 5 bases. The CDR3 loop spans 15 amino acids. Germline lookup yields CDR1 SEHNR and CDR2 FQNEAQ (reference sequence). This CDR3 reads CASSIGQAWGDTQYF. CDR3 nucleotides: TGTGCCAGCAGCATAGGACAGGCATGGGGAGATACGCAGTATTTT.

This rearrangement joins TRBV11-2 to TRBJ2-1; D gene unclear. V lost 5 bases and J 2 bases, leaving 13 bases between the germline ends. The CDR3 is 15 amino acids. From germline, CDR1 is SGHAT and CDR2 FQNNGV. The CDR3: CASSPTWPTYNEQFF. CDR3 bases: TGTGCCAGCAGCCCGACTTGGCCAACCTACAATGAGCAGTTCTTC.

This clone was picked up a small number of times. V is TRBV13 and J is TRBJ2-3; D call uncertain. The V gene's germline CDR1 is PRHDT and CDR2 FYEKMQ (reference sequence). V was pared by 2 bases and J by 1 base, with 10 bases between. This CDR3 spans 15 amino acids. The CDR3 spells CASSLTLYRTDTQYF. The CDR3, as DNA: TGTGCCAGCAGCTTAACACTATACCGCACAGATACGCAGTATTTT.

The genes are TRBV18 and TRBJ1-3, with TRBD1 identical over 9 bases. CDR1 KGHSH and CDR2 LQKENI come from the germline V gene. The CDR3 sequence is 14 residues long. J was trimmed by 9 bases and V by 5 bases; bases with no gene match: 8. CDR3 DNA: TGTGCCAGCTCAACCGGGACAGGGTTAATCACCATATATTTT. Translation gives CASSTGTGLITIYF.

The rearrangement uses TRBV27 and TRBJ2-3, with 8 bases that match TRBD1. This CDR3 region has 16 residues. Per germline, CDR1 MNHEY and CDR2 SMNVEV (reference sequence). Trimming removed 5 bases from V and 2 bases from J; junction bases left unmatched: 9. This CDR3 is CASSVDRGPPTDTQYF. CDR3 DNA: TGTGCCAGCAGTGTCGACAGGGGTCCTCCCACAGATACGCAGTATTTT.